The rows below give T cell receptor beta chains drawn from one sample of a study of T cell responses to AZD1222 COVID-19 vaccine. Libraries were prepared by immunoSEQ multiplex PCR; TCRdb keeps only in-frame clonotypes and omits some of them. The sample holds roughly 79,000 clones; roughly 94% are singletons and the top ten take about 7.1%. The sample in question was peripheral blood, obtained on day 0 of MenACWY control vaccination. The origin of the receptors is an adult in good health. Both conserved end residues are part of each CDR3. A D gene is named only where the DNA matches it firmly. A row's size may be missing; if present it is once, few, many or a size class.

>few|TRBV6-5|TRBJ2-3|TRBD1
TGTGCCACCAAAAGACAGGGAACAGATACGCAGTATTTT
CATKRQGTDTQYF
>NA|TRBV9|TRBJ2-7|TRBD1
TGTGCCAGCAGCAAGGGACAGGGGGTGGAAACCTACGAGCAGTACTTC
CASSKGQGVETYEQYF
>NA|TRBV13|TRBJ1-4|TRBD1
TGTGCCAGCAGTCAAGAAACTACGGGACAGGGCTTTGAAAAACTGTTTTTT
CASSQETTGQGFEKLFF
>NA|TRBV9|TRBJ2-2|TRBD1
TGTGCCAGCAGCCAGGGGGCCGGGGAGCTGTTTTTT
CASSQGAGELFF
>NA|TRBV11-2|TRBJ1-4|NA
TGTGCCAGCAGCACGGTTGGCCTGACTAATGAAAAACTGTTTTTT
CASSTVGLTNEKLFF
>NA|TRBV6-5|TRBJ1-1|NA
TGTGCCAGCAACCCCGTCCTCGGGTCCGAAGCTTTCTTT
CASNPVLGSEAFF
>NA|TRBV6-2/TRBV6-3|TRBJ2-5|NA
TGTGCCAGCAGTTACTCGAGCCAGGGATTGGAGACCCAGTACTTC
CASSYSSQGLETQYF
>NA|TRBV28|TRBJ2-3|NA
TGTGCCACCAGGGAACTAAGCACAGATACGCAGTATTTT
CATRELSTDTQYF
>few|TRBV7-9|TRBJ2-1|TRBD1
TGTGCCAGCAGCTTATCTGGGACAGGGAGAAGCAATGAGCAGTTCTTC
CASSLSGTGRSNEQFF
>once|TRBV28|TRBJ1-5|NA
TGTGCCAGCACCGCGGGTGATAAGTCCAATCAGCCCCAGCATTTT
CASTAGDKSNQPQHF
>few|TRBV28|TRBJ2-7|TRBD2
TGTGCCAGCAGTTATAGACTAGCGGGGGGGTACGAGCAGTACTTC
CASSYRLAGGYEQYF
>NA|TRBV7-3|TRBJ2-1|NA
TGTGCCAGCAGCTTACAAGGAGGCTCCTACAATGAGCAGTTCTTC
CASSLQGGSYNEQFF
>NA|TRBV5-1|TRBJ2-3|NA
TGCGCCAGCAGTTCGGAGGGGAGGACAGATACGCAGTATTTT
CASSSEGRTDTQYF
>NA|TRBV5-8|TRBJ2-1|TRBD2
TGTGCCAGCAGCCCGGGACTAGCGGGGTACAATGAGCAGTTCTTC
CASSPGLAGYNEQFF
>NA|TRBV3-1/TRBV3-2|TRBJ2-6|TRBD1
TGTGCCAGCAGCCCGAGACCCACCGGCTGGACAGGGTCTGGGGCCAACGTCCTGACTTTC
CASSPRPTGWTGSGANVLTF
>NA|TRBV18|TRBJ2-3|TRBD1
TGTGCCAGCTCGCCCGGGACAGGGACCCCAGATACGCAGTATTTT
CASSPGTGTPDTQYF
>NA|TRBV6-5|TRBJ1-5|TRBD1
TGTGCCAGCAGTCTAACAGGGGCAGTAGATCAGCCCCAGCATTTT
CASSLTGAVDQPQHF
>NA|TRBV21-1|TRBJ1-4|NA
TGTGCCAGCAGTCCAGGGCTGGACAGGAGTTATTACTCTAATGAAAAACTGTTTTTT
CASSPGLDRSYYSNEKLFF
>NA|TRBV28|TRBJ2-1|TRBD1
TGTGCCAGCAGTTTAGTGGTGGCAGGGGGTAGCAATGAGCAGTTCTTC
CASSLVVAGGSNEQFF
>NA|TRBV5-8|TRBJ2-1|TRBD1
TGTGCCAGCACCCCGGGACAGGGGGGGAATGAGCAGTTCTTC
CASTPGQGGNEQFF
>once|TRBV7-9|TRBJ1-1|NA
TGTGCCAGCAGCTCCAGACAGGTTGGGGAAGCTTTCTTT
CASSSRQVGEAFF
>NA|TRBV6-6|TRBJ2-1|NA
TGTGCCAGCAGTTACACCGACCGATACAATGAGCAGTTCTTC
CASSYTDRYNEQFF
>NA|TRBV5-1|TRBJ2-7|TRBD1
TGCGCCAGCAGCCCCCGACAGGGACCCTACGAGCAGTACTTC
CASSPRQGPYEQYF
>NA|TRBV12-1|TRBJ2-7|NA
TGTGCCAGCAGCTTTGTCCCAGGGACAGGATCCTGCGAGCAGTACTTC
CASSFVPGTGSCEQYF
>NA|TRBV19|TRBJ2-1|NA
TGTGCCAGTAGTAGGTTCAGCTCCTACAATGAGCAGTTCTTC
CASSRFSSYNEQFF
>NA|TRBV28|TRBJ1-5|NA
TGTGCCAGCAGGGGGGGTGGACAGATCTATCAGCCCCAGCATTTT
CASRGGGQIYQPQHF
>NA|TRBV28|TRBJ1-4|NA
TGTGCCAGCAGGTCCCTAGATGGCGAAAAACTGTTTTTT
CASRSLDGEKLFF
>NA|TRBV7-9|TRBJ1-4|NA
TGTGCCAGCAGCCCGGGTGGGGTTAATGAAAAACTGTTTTTT
CASSPGGVNEKLFF
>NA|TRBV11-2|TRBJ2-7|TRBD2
TGTGCCAGCAGCTTTAAGCCCTCGACTAGCGGGATCTACGAGCAGTACTTC
CASSFKPSTSGIYEQYF
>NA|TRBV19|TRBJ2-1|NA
TGTGCCAGTAGTACGAAGCGGATGAGCTCCTACAATGAGCAGTTCTTC
CASSTKRMSSYNEQFF
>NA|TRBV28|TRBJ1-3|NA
TGTGCCAGCAGTTTCTACTCTGGAAACACCATATATTTT
CASSFYSGNTIYF
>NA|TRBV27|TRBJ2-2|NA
TGTGCCAGCAGTTTTCTAAGGGACACCGGGGAGCTGTTTTTT
CASSFLRDTGELFF
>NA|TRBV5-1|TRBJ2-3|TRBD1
TGCGCCAGCAGCTTGGTCGGGACAGAAACAGATACGCAGTATTTT
CASSLVGTETDTQYF
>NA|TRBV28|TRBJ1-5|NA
TGTGCCAGCAGGACGGGGGGGGTAGTAGCAGGTAGCAATCAGCCCCAGCATTTT
CASRTGGVVAGSNQPQHF
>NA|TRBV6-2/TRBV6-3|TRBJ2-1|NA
TGTGCCAGCAGTTACTCCCCGCTTCAACTAGCTGTTGAGCAGTTCTTC
CASSYSPLQLAVEQFF
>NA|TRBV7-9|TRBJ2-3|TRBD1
TGTGCCAGCAGCTCCCCCGGACAGGCGTTCACAGATACGCAGTATTTT
CASSSPGQAFTDTQYF
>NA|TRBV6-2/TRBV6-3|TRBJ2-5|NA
TGTGCCAGCAGCCCCCCACCCGCTGGAGAGACCCAGTACTTC
CASSPPPAGETQYF
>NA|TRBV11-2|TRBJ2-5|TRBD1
TGTGCCAGCAGCTTGACAGGGCACGGCGGGACCCAGTACTTC
CASSLTGHGGTQYF
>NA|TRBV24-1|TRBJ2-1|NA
TGTGCCACCAGTCAGGGGTCGGATGAGCAGTTCTTC
CATSQGSDEQFF
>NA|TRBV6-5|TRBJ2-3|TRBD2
TGTGCCAGCAGTTCGACTAGCGGGGCTAGGGATACGCAGTATTTT
CASSSTSGARDTQYF
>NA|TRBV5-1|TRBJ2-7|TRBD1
TGCGCCAGCAGCTGGGGACAGGCTTCCTACGAGCAGTACTTC
CASSWGQASYEQYF
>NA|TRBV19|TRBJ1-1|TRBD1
TGTGCCAGTAAGGGACAGGGGAACACTGAAGCTTTCTTT
CASKGQGNTEAFF
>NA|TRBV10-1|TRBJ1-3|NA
TGCGCCAGCAGTGTAGGGGCTGGAAACACCATATATTTT
CASSVGAGNTIYF
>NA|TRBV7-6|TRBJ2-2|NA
TGTGCCAGCAGCTTAGTCTTTAGCGGCGGGGAGCTGTTTTTT
CASSLVFSGGELFF
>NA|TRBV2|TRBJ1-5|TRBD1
TGTGCCAGCAGTATAGGGGGCGTTCAGCCCCAGCATTTT
CASSIGGVQPQHF
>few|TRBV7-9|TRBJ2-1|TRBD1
TGTGCCAGCAGCTTTTCTTCCGGGACAGGATCCAATGAGCAGTTCTTC
CASSFSSGTGSNEQFF
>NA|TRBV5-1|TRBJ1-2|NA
TGCGCCAGCAGCTTGGCCCCAGGAATTAACTATGGCTACACCTTC
CASSLAPGINYGYTF
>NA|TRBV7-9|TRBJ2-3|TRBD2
TGTGCCAGCAGCTATAGCGGGACTAGCACAGATACGCAGTATTTT
CASSYSGTSTDTQYF
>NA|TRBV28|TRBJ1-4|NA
TGTGCCAGCAGTTCACAGGGTTTTAAGGCTAATGAAAAACTGTTTTTT
CASSSQGFKANEKLFF
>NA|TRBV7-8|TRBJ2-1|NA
TGTGCCAGCAGCTTAATTGGGGGCCATGAGCAGTTCTTC
CASSLIGGHEQFF
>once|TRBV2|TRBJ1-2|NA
TGTGCCAGCAGTGCTGGGTATGGCTACACCTTC
CASSAGYGYTF
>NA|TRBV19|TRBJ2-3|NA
TGTGCCAGTAGAAGAGCCTCTAGCACAGATACGCAGTATTTT
CASRRASSTDTQYF
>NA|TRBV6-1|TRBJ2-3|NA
TGTGCCAGCAGTGACGGAGTGGAGAGCACAGATACGCAGTATTTT
CASSDGVESTDTQYF
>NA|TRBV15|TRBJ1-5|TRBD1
TGTGCCACCAGCAGAGACGGGGACAGGGGTCAGCCCCAGCATTTT
CATSRDGDRGQPQHF
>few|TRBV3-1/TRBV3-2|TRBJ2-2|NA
TGTGCCAGCAGCCTCTTTGGGGGAAACACCGGGGAGCTGTTTTTT
CASSLFGGNTGELFF
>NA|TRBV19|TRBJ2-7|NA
TGTGCCAGTAGTGGGGCCTTAGCCTACGAGCAGTACTTC
CASSGALAYEQYF
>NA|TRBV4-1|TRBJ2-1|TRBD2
TGCGCCAGCAGCCAAGAGGCTAGCGGGAGTTTCTACAATGAGCAGTTCTTC
CASSQEASGSFYNEQFF
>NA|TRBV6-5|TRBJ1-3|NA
TGTGCCAGCAGACCAAACCGAAACACCATATATTTT
CASRPNRNTIYF
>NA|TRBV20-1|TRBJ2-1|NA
TGCAGTGCTAGTCTCCAACTTGATGAGCAGTTCTTC
CSASLQLDEQFF